This paragraph reports one T cell receptor (beta chain). Its cognate antigen is unknown. Clones were sequenced by immunoSEQ multiplex PCR, and TCRdb holds only the in-frame ones, with some missing. The table lists a few thousand clones, 72% of them singletons, with 11% in the top ten. These data belong to a study of PD-1 blockade in classical Hodgkin lymphoma. Study-wide results and limits: Healthy donors reportedly exceeded newly diagnosed patients in baseline TCR diversity. Diversity similar to that of newly diagnosed patients was seen at baseline in complete responders.

In every patient, relapse followed autologous stem cell transplantation, while exposure to brentuximab vedotin differed. CD8+ T cell isolation from thawed PBMCs was performed by magnetic negative selection. Reported best responses ranged across complete response, partial response or progressive disease. CDR1 and CDR2 from the germline V gene are MNHEY and SMNVEV (reference sequence). CDR3 size: 15 residues. V lost 6 bases to trimming and J lost 4 bases, with 13 bases between them. The rearrangement links TRBV27 to TRBJ2-6, with D perhaps given as TRBD1 or TRBD2 (5 bases each). The specimen comprised CD8+ T cells from blood, sampled at baseline. The sequence was obtained from a human donor with classical Hodgkin lymphoma. CDR3 amino acids: CASSAGTHGANVLTF. CDR3 nucleotides: TGTGCCAGCAGCGCAGGGACCCACGGGGCCAACGTCCTGACTTTC.